The 18 T cell receptor beta chains given below trace back to one sample, sequenced in a study of response to subunit inactivated influenza vaccine. TCRdb fed the RT-PCR reads into MiXCR, producing one record per CDR3 protein. In the table there are hundreds of thousands of distinct CDR3 sequences, approximately 15% of which are singletons. The specimen comprised PBMCs from blood, sampled roughly 2 weeks before vaccination. The receptors were gathered from a middle-aged man who received an inactivated influenza vaccine.

The chain recombines TRBV28 with TRBJ2-2; 7 nucleotides align to TRBD1. V shed 5 bases, J shed 5 bases, and the junction held 8 bases outside the gene matches. The germline V gene has CDR1 MDHEN and CDR2 SYDVKM. The length of the CDR3 is 15 residues. The chain's CDR3 is CASSDYRGGTGELFF. The CDR3 DNA is TGTGCCAGCAGTGATTACAGGGGCGGGACCGGGGAGCTGTTTTTT.

The chain links TRBV4-2 to TRBJ2-5; 10 nucleotides agree with TRBD2. The J segment lost 4 bases and the V segment lost 1 base, leaving 9 bases of the junction unmatched. The length of the CDR3 is 17 residues. Germline V gene data show CDR1 as LGHNA and CDR2 as YNFKEQ. CDR3 sequence: CASSQVWSSGSPETQYF. The CDR3 DNA reads as TGTGCCAGCAGCCAAGTGTGGTCTAGCGGGAGCCCAGAGACCCAGTACTTC.

The CDR3 region has the DNA TGTGCCAGCAGTGAACGCAGAAGCACAGATACGCAGTATTTT. This encodes CASSERRSTDTQYF. The gene calls are TRBV6-1 and TRBJ2-3; D unresolved. The CDR3 length is 14 residues. Per germline, CDR1 MNHNS and CDR2 SASEGT. The V and J ends lost 2 bases and 0 bases respectively, with 6 bases between them.

This clonotype came up a few times. The chain uses TRBV6-4 and TRBJ2-1; no clear D. The CDR3 sequence is 15 residues long. V lost 3 bases and J lost 1, with 10 bases in between. Germline V gene lookup returns CDR1 MRHNA and CDR2 SNTAGT. The CDR3: CASSEGPLSYNEQFF. DNA for the CDR3: TGTGCCAGCAGTGAAGGGCCCTTATCCTACAATGAGCAGTTCTTC.

This clonotype has a handful of counts. V is TRBV5-1 and J is TRBJ2-3; D call uncertain. The CDR3 length is 11 residues. The V gene's germline CDR1 is SGHRS and CDR2 YFSETQ. The V end lost 7 bases, the J end lost 2 bases, and 5 bases lay between the germline ends. Here the CDR3 DNA reads TGCGCCAGCGGGAACACAGATACGCAGTATTTT. This sequence encodes CASGNTDTQYF.

The chain couples TRBV6-2 or TRBV6-3 to TRBJ2-3, with unresolved D. Germline CDR1 is MNHEY and CDR2 is SVGEGT. The CDR3 has 17 residues. Trimming pared 4 bases from V and 1 base from J, leaving 18 bases between. CDR3 DNA sequence: TGTGCCAGCAGTTCCCGGTCCACTCGACCCCGCACAGATACGCAGTATTTT. As protein: CASSSRSTRPRTDTQYF.

This clonotype was counted a few times. This chain uses TRBV10-1 with TRBJ2-3; D possibly uses TRBD1 or TRBD2 (5 bases each). The CDR3 contains 14 residues. The V and J ends lost 10 bases and 2 bases respectively, with 16 bases between them. CDR1 WNHNN and CDR2 SYGVQD come from the germline V gene (reference sequence). The CDR3, as DNA: TGCGCCACTGCCCGGGACCCTACCACAGATACGCAGTATTTT. Residues: CATARDPTTDTQYF.

This clonotype was seen a single time. The chain is built from TRBV11-3 and TRBJ2-2, with 10 nucleotides matching TRBD2. J was trimmed by 3 bases and V by 5 bases; bases with no gene match: 6. The germline V gene encodes CDR1 SGHNT and CDR2 YENEEA. The CDR3 sequence is 16 residues long. The CDR3 sequence: CASSPSAGGDTGELFF. The CDR3 region has the DNA TGTGCCAGCAGCCCCTCAGCGGGAGGGGACACCGGGGAGCTGTTTTTT.

In its sample, this clonotype was seen many times. The rearrangement links TRBV3-1 to TRBJ2-7, with D perhaps TRBD2 (6 bases). CDR3 length: 15 amino acids. In germline, CDR1 is LGHDT, CDR2 YNNKEL (reference sequence). V dropped 1 base and J dropped 2 bases, with 12 bases sitting between them. The CDR3 loop reads CASSQVQGGAYEQYF. For the CDR3, the DNA is TGTGCCAGCAGCCAAGTCCAGGGAGGCGCCTACGAGCAGTACTTC.

This chain links TRBV11-1 with TRBJ2-1; 7 bases line up with TRBD2. This CDR3 is 14 amino acids long. V lost 2 bases, J lost 6 bases, and 4 bases stayed unmatched. The V gene's germline CDR1 is SGHAT and CDR2 FQDESV (reference sequence). CDR3 DNA: TGTGCCAGCAGCTTACGACTAGCTTTCAATGAGCAGTTCTTC. It codes for CASSLRLAFNEQFF.

This clonotype was counted a few times. The chain carries TRBV20-1 and TRBJ2-5; D gene unclear. The CDR3 spans 12 residues. Germline-derived CDR1 and CDR2 are DFQATT and SNEGSKA (reference sequence). The V end was cut by 1 base, the J end by 5 bases, with 8 bases between. The CDR3 here is CSARVSGETQYF. DNA for the CDR3: TGCAGTGCTAGAGTTAGTGGGGAGACCCAGTACTTC.

This chain uses TRBV4-2 with TRBJ2-2; 7 nucleotides match TRBD1. V was clipped by 4 bases and J by 6 bases; unmatched bases: 11. Germline V gives CDR1 LGHNA, CDR2 YNFKEQ. The length of the CDR3 is 16 residues. DNA for the CDR3: TGTGCCAGCAGCCTCCACAGGGGCTGGTTCGCCGGGGAGCTGTTTTTT. Amino acid sequence: CASSLHRGWFAGELFF.

The gene calls are TRBV12-3 or TRBV12-4 and TRBJ1-5; D not resolved. The CDR3 contains 13 residues. V was pared by 5 bases and J by 4 bases, with 9 bases between. The CDR3 DNA reads as TGTGCCAGCAGTCCCCTGATTAATCAGCCCCAGCATTTT. Translating gives CASSPLINQPQHF.

V gene TRBV7-2 combines with J gene TRBJ2-7; the D is unclear. The V gene lost 5 bases and the J gene lost 3 bases, with 11 bases spanning the gap. The length of the CDR3 is 13 residues. Germline values: CDR1 SGHTA, CDR2 FQGNSA. The CDR3 here is CASSQNMVYEQYF. The CDR3 DNA follows: TGTGCCAGCAGCCAAAATATGGTCTACGAGCAGTACTTC.

Only a few counts were recorded for this clonotype. The gene calls are TRBV25-1 and TRBJ2-3; 9 positions agree with TRBD1. The CDR3 extends over 17 amino acids. CDR1 is MGHDK, CDR2 SYGVNS, per germline. V gave up 1 base and J gave up 2 bases; unmatched junction bases: 7. CDR3 nucleotides: TGTGCCAGCAGTGAATCGCCCGGACAGGGGTTCACAGATACGCAGTATTTT. This encodes CASSESPGQGFTDTQYF.

There are a few counts of this clonotype. The CDR3 sequence: CASFIPGSSTEAFF. In DNA, the CDR3 is TGTGCCAGCTTTATCCCGGGATCCTCCACTGAAGCTTTCTTT. V is TRBV18 and J is TRBJ1-1, with unresolved D. Germline CDR1 reads KGHSH; CDR2 reads LQKENI. V was cut by 7 bases and J by 4 bases, with 16 bases left in between. The CDR3 is made up of 14 amino acids.

The sample holds a few counts of this clonotype. The rearrangement links TRBV7-9 to TRBJ2-5; maybe TRBD1 (6 bases). This CDR3 spans 16 amino acids. Germline V gene sequence: CDR1 SEHNR, CDR2 FQNEAQ (reference sequence). Trimming stripped 6 bases from V and 2 bases from J, with 19 bases between. The CDR3 DNA reads TGTGCCAGCAGTCCAATTGGGTGGGGACAACAAGAGACCCAGTACTTC. Translation gives CASSPIGWGQQETQYF.

The V and J genes are TRBV4-2 and TRBJ2-7, with a possible D match to TRBD1 (5 bases). V gave up 1 base and J gave up 3 bases, with 13 bases separating them. The germline V gene encodes CDR1 LGHNA and CDR2 YNFKEQ. This CDR3 region has 15 residues. The chain's CDR3 is CASSQGQPGDYEQYF. In DNA, the CDR3 is TGTGCCAGCAGCCAAGGACAGCCGGGCGACTACGAGCAGTACTTC.